A single sample is the source of the 19 T cell receptor beta chains below, sequenced in a study of blood T cell repertoires in COVID-19. The table came from immunoSEQ multiplex PCR; TCRdb's copy has only in-frame clones and leaves some out. The sample includes tens of thousands of clones, approximately 91% of them seen just once. Material: peripheral blood. These receptors came from a woman over 75 with acute or convalescent COVID-19.

The chain links TRBV5-4 to TRBJ2-1; no definite D call. This CDR3 has 14 residues. V was shortened by 4 bases and J by 9 bases, with 17 bases between the two germline ends. CDR1 SGHNT and CDR2 YYREEE come from the germline V gene (reference sequence). This CDR3 reads CASSAGMVYGEQFF. The CDR3 bases are TGTGCCAGCAGCGCAGGTATGGTTTACGGTGAGCAGTTCTTC.

V and J are TRBV11-2 and TRBJ2-1; a weak D match, TRBD2 (7 bases). CDR3 length: 15 amino acids. The germline CDR1 and CDR2 sequences are SGHAT and FQNNGV. V was clipped by 5 bases and J by 8 bases, with 19 bases between them. DNA for the CDR3: TGTGCCAGCAGCCGATACCTGGGCGGGGGCGATGAGCAGTTCTTC. Residues: CASSRYLGGGDEQFF.

The chain couples TRBV7-6 to TRBJ2-6, with 10 bases that match TRBD1. CDR1 and CDR2 (germline): SGHVS, FNYEAQ. V was pared by 5 bases and J by 0 bases, with 10 bases of the junction left unmatched. The CDR3 sequence is 19 residues long. The chain's CDR3 is CASSPLTGGLSSGANVLTF. DNA of the CDR3: TGTGCCAGCAGCCCCCTGACAGGGGGCTTGAGCTCTGGGGCCAACGTCCTGACTTTC.

The chain is built from TRBV18 and TRBJ1-2, with 12 bases that match TRBD1. The CDR3 length is 16 residues. V was pared by 3 bases and J by 5 bases, with 7 bases of the junction left unmatched. CDR1 is KGHSH and CDR2 is LQKENI in the germline V gene. This CDR3 is CASSPRDRGRGYGYTF. CDR3 bases: TGTGCCAGCTCACCCAGGGACAGGGGGCGAGGATATGGCTACACCTTC.

The V gene is TRBV6-5, the J gene TRBJ2-7, with TRBD2 as a possible D gene (5 bases). The germline V gene encodes CDR1 MNHEY and CDR2 SVGAGI. The CDR3 has 13 amino acids. The V and J ends lost 7 bases and 1 base respectively, with 11 bases between them. The CDR3 here is CASTPPGSYEQYF. The CDR3 coding sequence is TGTGCCAGCACCCCTCCGGGGTCCTACGAGCAGTACTTC.

The chain recombines TRBV9 with TRBJ1-1; D is perhaps TRBD1 (5 bases). This CDR3 has 14 amino acids. Looked up from germline, CDR1 is SGDLS and CDR2 is YYNGEE. V was clipped by 4 bases and J by 7 bases, with 17 bases between them. The CDR3 coding sequence is TGTGCCAGCAGCACTTGGGGGGGGAGCCGTGAAGCTTTCTTT. Amino acids: CASSTWGGSREAFF.

The chain employs TRBV5-1 and TRBJ1-1; the match to TRBD1 covers 10 bases. The CDR3 sequence is 16 residues long. Germline CDR1 reads SGHRS; CDR2 reads YFSETQ. With 3 bases clipped from V and 3 bases from J, the junction kept 8 bases outside the gene matches. DNA for the CDR3: TGCGCCAGCAGCTCGACAGGGGGCGCTAGGGACACTGAAGCTTTCTTT. Translating gives CASSSTGGARDTEAFF.

The chain has TRBV12-3 or TRBV12-4 and TRBJ1-2, with D unclear. The CDR3 extends over 12 amino acids. With 2 bases removed from V and 7 bases from J, the gap between germline ends came to 8 bases. The CDR3 bases are TGTGCCAGCAGTTTATCCGGACTTGGCTACACCTTC. It encodes CASSLSGLGYTF.

The chain joins TRBV5-6 to TRBJ2-5, with a tentative D call TRBD1 (6 bases). Trimming cost V 4 bases and J 1 base, with 17 bases left between them. There are 16 residues in the CDR3. CDR1 and CDR2 from the germline V gene are SGHDT and YYEEEE. CDR3 sequence: CASSKLTGFIQETQYF. The CDR3 region has the DNA TGTGCCAGCAGCAAATTGACAGGCTTCATCCAAGAGACCCAGTACTTC.

The V call is TRBV19, the J call TRBJ2-1; D remains ambiguous. Germline V gives CDR1 LNHDA, CDR2 SQIVND (reference sequence). The CDR3 contains 15 residues. The germline V and J ends were trimmed by 6 bases and 5 bases, with 17 bases remaining between them. CDR3 DNA: TGTGCCAGTAGAAGGATCGACACCGTTGACAATGAGCAGTTCTTC. It translates to CASRRIDTVDNEQFF.

The chain is built from TRBV25-1 and TRBJ2-2; TRBD1 agrees at 8 bases. With V trimmed by 4 bases and J by 4 bases, 5 bases remained unmatched. The CDR3 totals 15 residues. The germline gives CDR1 MGHDK, CDR2 SYGVNS. The CDR3 loop is CASSAGTGPTGELFF. In nucleotides, the CDR3 is TGTGCCAGCAGTGCCGGGACAGGTCCCACCGGGGAGCTGTTTTTT.

The rearrangement uses TRBV30 and TRBJ1-2, with 7 positions matching TRBD1. The CDR3 has 15 residues. The J segment lost 7 bases and the V segment lost 3 bases, leaving 14 bases of the junction unmatched. CDR1 GTSNPN and CDR2 SVGIG come from the germline V gene (reference sequence). CDR3 coding DNA: TGTGCCTGGAGGGGACCCGACAGGGCGGTCTTTGGCTACACCTTC. Amino acids: CAWRGPDRAVFGYTF.

A single count supports this clone. The V and J genes are TRBV30 and TRBJ2-5; 7 bases agree with TRBD2. This CDR3 is built from 13 residues. V gave up 3 bases and J gave up 4 bases; unmatched junction bases: 5. CDR1 is GTSNPN, CDR2 SVGIG, per germline (reference sequence). CDR3 coding DNA: TGTGCCTGGAGCGTGGGGGGGTCAGAGACCCAGTACTTC. This gives the protein CAWSVGGSETQYF.

The genes are TRBV2 and TRBJ1-1, with a weak D call TRBD1 (5 bases). This CDR3 contains 13 residues. The V gene's germline CDR1 is SNHLY and CDR2 FYNNEI. The V end was cut by 3 bases, the J end by 1 base, with 6 bases between. As DNA, the CDR3 is TGTGCCAGCAGTGACAGGGCGAACACTGAAGCTTTCTTT. It yields the protein CASSDRANTEAFF.

V is TRBV9 and J is TRBJ2-3, with TRBD2 matching 7 bases. With V trimmed by 4 bases and J by 1 base, 9 bases remained unmatched. The CDR3 is 16 residues long. Per the germline V gene, CDR1 is SGDLS and CDR2 is YYNGEE. As DNA, the CDR3 is TGTGCCAGCAGCCCCCTTGGTGGGGGGGGCACAGATACGCAGTATTTT. Translated: CASSPLGGGGTDTQYF. Supplemented by reference TRBV9 and TRBJ2-3, the full variable domain reads DSGVTQTPKHLITATGQRVTLRCSPRSGDLSVYWYQQSLDQGLQFLIQYYNGEERAKGNILERFSAQQFPDLHSELNLSSLELGDSALYFCASSPLGGGGTDTQYFGPGTRLTVL.

The V gene is TRBV6-2 or TRBV6-3, the J gene TRBJ1-4; 7 bases are shared with TRBD1. Unmatched junction bases numbered 15, after V lost 3 bases and J lost 11 bases. Germline V gene data show CDR1 as MNHEY and CDR2 as SVGEGT. The CDR3 runs to 16 residues. The CDR3 nucleotides read TGTGCCAGCAGTTATTCCCGGGACAGTTCCTTAGCGAAACTGTTTTTT. This codes for CASSYSRDSSLAKLFF.

The chain has TRBV9 and TRBJ2-5, with 7 nucleotides matching TRBD1. The V gene end was trimmed by 4 bases and the J gene end by 1 base; junction bases not matched to a gene: 4. This CDR3 comprises 14 residues. Germline CDR1 is SGDLS and CDR2 is YYNGEE. The CDR3 DNA reads as TGTGCCAGCAGCCCCGGACAGGCCCAAGAGACCCAGTACTTC. Translating it yields CASSPGQAQETQYF.

The chain has TRBV5-1 and TRBJ1-6; possibly TRBD1 for D (5 bases). The CDR3 runs 17 residues. The germline CDR1 and CDR2 sequences are SGHRS and YFSETQ. With 0 bases removed from V and 9 bases from J, the gap between germline ends came to 19 bases. The CDR3 region has the DNA TGCGCCAGCAGCTTGGCCGACGGCAGGGCCGGGGGTTCACCCCTCCACTTT. Protein sequence: CASSLADGRAGGSPLHF. Using reference TRBV5-1 and TRBJ1-6 for the parts outside the CDR3, the full variable domain is KAGVTQTPRYLIKTRGQQVTLSCSPISGHRSVSWYQQTPGQGLQFLFEYFSETQRNKGNFPGRFSGRQFSNSRSEMNVSTLELGDSALYLCASSLADGRAGGSPLHFGNGTRLTVT.

The gene calls are TRBV18 and TRBJ1-1, with 7 positions matching TRBD1. The V gene's germline CDR1 is KGHSH and CDR2 LQKENI. The CDR3 consists of 15 residues. V lost 3 bases to trimming and J lost 4 bases; unmatched junction nucleotides: 8. For the CDR3, the DNA is TGTGCCAGCTCACCCTTGACAGGGCTGAGCACTGAAGCTTTCTTT. This gives the protein CASSPLTGLSTEAFF. The complete variable domain, with remaining parts taken from reference TRBV18 and TRBJ1-1, reads NAGVMQNPRHLVRRRGQEARLRCSPMKGHSHVYWYRQLPEEGLKFMVYLQKENIIDESGMPKERFSAEFPKEGPSILRIQQVVRGDSAAYFCASSPLTGLSTEAFFGQGTRLTVV.